This T cell receptor beta chain was found in a study of cytomegalovirus exposure and HLA in healthy donors. Between the trimmed V and J ends, which lost 8 bases and 4 bases, there was a span of 6 bases. Germline V CDR1 and CDR2: MNHEY, SVGAGI. CDR3 length equals 12 residues. The study ran its PCR with 60 Vbeta and 13 Jbeta primers. TCRdb's table, derived via immunoSEQ multiplex PCR, lists solely in-frame clones and lacks some. The repertoire table contains about 64,000 clones. This sequence was found in a woman under 30 in good health and CMV-seronegative. The sequenced sample consisted of PBMCs. J is TRBJ1-6 and V is TRBV6-5; no clear D gene. The CDR3 region has the DNA TGTGCCAGCCGGGAGTATAATTCACCCCTCCACTTT. Protein: CASREYNSPLHF.